This T cell receptor beta chain appears in the sequencing data of a study of blood T cell repertoires in COVID-19. Study summary: Samples representing acute and convalescent COVID-19 were sourced from the United States, Italy and Spain. Nucleic acid was either cDNA or gDNA, and it came from T cells, B-cell-depleted T cells, or PBMCs.

By share, this clone counts as medium-sized. Trimming shortened V by 3 bases and J by 5 bases, and 22 bases separated the two germline ends. This CDR3 comprises 17 residues. Per germline, CDR1 SGHAT and CDR2 FQNNGV. The authors' processing: For nucleated cells, counts were estimated from reference gene primer amplification. The method was immunoSEQ multiplex PCR; TCRdb's version includes in-frame clones alone and lacks a portion of them. V, J and clone size are taken as reported in that table, and D and trimming were inferred from the DNA itself. This sample yields approximately 92,000 clones, of which roughly 82% are seen a single time; more than 15% belongs to the top ten.

Sequenced input: peripheral blood. The gene calls are TRBV11-2 and TRBJ2-5; a possible D gene is TRBD1 (6 bases). The clonotype comes from an elderly man with acute or convalescent COVID-19. The CDR3 is CASSFPRGGFRRETQYF. The CDR3 region has the DNA TGTGCCAGCAGCTTTCCCCGAGGGGGTTTCCGCAGGGAGACCCAGTACTTC. Full variable domain (rest looked up from reference TRBV11-2 and TRBJ2-5): EAGVAQSPRYKIIEKRQSVAFWCNPISGHATLYWYQQILGQGPKLLIQFQNNGVVDDSQLPKDRFSAERLKGVDSTLKIQPAKLEDSAVYLCASSFPRGGFRRETQYFGPGTRLLVL.